Presented here are 11 T cell receptor beta chains from one specimen sequenced in a study of blood T cell repertoires in COVID-19. Sequencing was performed with immunoSEQ multiplex PCR; in TCRdb, only in-frame clones are kept and a portion is missing. The sample has 65,000 or so clones; about 83% are singletons. Sequenced material: peripheral blood. Receptors were obtained from a human donor in a cohort sampled during active COVID-19.

This chain uses TRBV7-2 with TRBJ2-3; a weak D match, TRBD1 (6 bases). The germline V and J ends were trimmed by 5 bases and 4 bases, with 13 bases remaining between them. Looked up from germline, CDR1 is SGHTA and CDR2 is FQGNSA. CDR3 length equals 14 residues. The CDR3 spells CASSPGQKSDTQYF. CDR3 in DNA: TGTGCCAGCAGCCCAGGACAGAAGTCAGATACGCAGTATTTT.

The chain combines TRBV5-1 with TRBJ2-3, with D possibly TRBD2 on 6 matching bases. This CDR3 has 13 amino acids. The V end lost 7 bases, the J end lost 0 bases, and 9 bases lay between the germline ends. Germline V gene data show CDR1 as SGHRS and CDR2 as YFSETQ. CDR3 nucleotides: TGCGCCAGCGCCGGGACTAGCACAGATACGCAGTATTTT. Amino acid sequence: CASAGTSTDTQYF.

The chain uses TRBV10-3 and TRBJ1-2; D perhaps matches TRBD1 (6 bases). Germline values: CDR1 ENHRY, CDR2 SYGVKD. V was cut by 3 bases and J by 0 bases, with 17 bases left in between. The length of the CDR3 is 17 residues. The chain's CDR3 is CAISDRARDTPNYGYTF. CDR3 nucleotide sequence: TGTGCCATCAGTGATAGGGCCCGGGACACCCCTAACTATGGCTACACCTTC.

This sequence joins TRBV6-2 or TRBV6-3 and TRBJ2-7; 8 bases agree with TRBD2. Trimming at V came to 4 bases and at J to 5 bases, leaving 10 bases not matched to a gene. CDR1 is MNHEY and CDR2 is SVGEGT in the germline V gene. The CDR3 has 15 residues. The CDR3 loop reads CASSSYGSGAHEQYF. The CDR3 DNA is TGTGCCAGCAGTTCCTATGGTAGCGGGGCCCACGAGCAGTACTTC.

The chain couples TRBV27 to TRBJ1-2, with D hard to call. The V gene lost 0 bases and the J gene lost 8 bases, with 13 bases spanning the gap. Germline CDR1 MNHEY, CDR2 SMNVEV (reference sequence). The CDR3 runs 14 residues. CDR3 amino acids: CASSLSLSSRGYTF. CDR3 in DNA: TGTGCCAGCAGTTTATCTCTGTCATCTCGGGGCTACACCTTC.

This clone showed up many times. The V call is TRBV18, the J call TRBJ1-2; TRBD1 matches at 7 bases. CDR1 KGHSH and CDR2 LQKENI come from the germline V gene. J lost 7 bases, V lost 4 bases, and 12 bases had no gene match. The CDR3 consists of 15 residues. CDR3 DNA sequence: TGTGCCAGCTCACTAACGGACAGGCGGTTTGGTGGCTACACCTTC. Protein: CASSLTDRRFGGYTF.

The chain carries TRBV10-2 and TRBJ2-7; 15 nucleotides align to TRBD2. The CDR3 runs to 15 residues. V shed 5 bases and J 3 bases; nucleotides not matched to a gene: 2. The germline V gene has CDR1 WSHSY and CDR2 SAAADI. The CDR3 is CASSWTSGGDYEQYF. The CDR3 nucleotides read TGCGCCAGCAGTTGGACTAGCGGGGGGGACTACGAGCAGTACTTC.

A few counts support this clone. CDR3 coding DNA: TGTGCCAGCAGCTTCGGACAGGCCGCCCCCCTCCACTTT. It translates to CASSFGQAAPLHF. V is TRBV7-3 and J is TRBJ1-6; 7 bases are a match to TRBD1. Germline-derived CDR1 and CDR2 are SGHTA and FQGTGA. There are 13 residues in the CDR3. V was clipped by 3 bases and J by 13 bases; unmatched bases: 6.

As concerns this clone: The junction departs from germline at one end; a sequencing error may be responsible. The chain employs TRBV7-2 and TRBJ1-6; 8 bases are shared with TRBD1. The CDR3 consists of 19 residues. Germline V CDR1 and CDR2: SGHTA, FQGNSA. Written as DNA, the CDR3 is TGTGCTAGCAGCTCCCGGGCTCCGGGGGCCGGACAGGGTCGTTCACCCCTCCACTTT. Its translation: CASSSRAPGAGQGRSPLHF.

In its sample, this clone was seen a few times. V usage is TRBV10-2 and J usage is TRBJ2-3; 7 nucleotides align to TRBD2. V gave up 3 bases and J gave up 4 bases; unmatched junction bases: 4. This CDR3 comprises 14 residues. CDR1 and CDR2 from the germline V gene are WSHSY and SAAADI. The CDR3 DNA reads as TGCGCCAGCAGTGACGTCGGGAGGTCAGATACGCAGTATTTT. Its translation is CASSDVGRSDTQYF.

The genes are TRBV4-2 and TRBJ1-1; 8 bases are a match to TRBD1. The trim removed 4 bases at V and 7 bases at J, leaving 11 bases unmatched. CDR1 LGHNA and CDR2 YNFKEQ come from the germline V gene. The CDR3 is 15 amino acids. CDR3 residues: CASSPLGQGAVEAFF. In nucleotides, the CDR3 is TGTGCCAGCAGCCCGTTGGGGCAGGGGGCAGTTGAAGCTTTCTTT.